This T cell receptor beta chain was observed in a study of monozygotic twins with inflammatory bowel disease. This CDR3 region has 13 residues. Germline V gene sequence: CDR1 SGHAT, CDR2 FQNNGV. TCRdb reprocessed the 5' RACE reads; each CDR3 protein has one entry and no DNA is given. This sample's table reports about 160,000 distinct CDR3 sequences. The rearrangement joins TRBV11-2 to TRBJ2-1. The sample consisted of blood. The TCR sequence derives from a human donor with ulcerative colitis or Crohn's disease, or a healthy co-twin of an affected twin (not recorded which). The CDR3 sequence is CASSLELANEQFF.